Below, one T cell receptor (beta chain) is given with its context. Its antigen is as yet unknown. Sequenced by immunoSEQ multiplex PCR; TCRdb stores in-frame clones only, minus some. The sample includes 40,000 or so clones, approximately 70% seen only once; the top ten take less than 10%. Between days 10 and 11 of culture, CD4+ T cells were separated out. The participants, recipients of two vaccine doses, got either BNT162b2 or mRNA-1273. Testing of the vaccine recipients showed negative nucleocapsid antibodies and no prior SARS-CoV-2 infection. Fresh IL-2-containing medium replaced half the medium on days 3 and 7. These data are taken from a study of vaccination effects on CD4 cells after COVID-19. On the study more broadly: Samples that were drawn after vaccination came a median of 72 days after the second dose. Approximately 1.9 million PBMC per well were cultured with 9 to 10 IU/ml IL-2 and 7.5 to 10 ug/ml peptides.

V lost 2 bases, J lost 4 bases, and 6 bases stayed unmatched. The CDR3 consists of 17 residues. Germline V gene lookup returns CDR1 SEHNR and CDR2 FQNEAQ (reference sequence). This chain uses TRBV7-9 with TRBJ2-3; 13 bases agree with TRBD2. The TCR sequence derives from a human donor who received a COVID-19 vaccine. This specimen consisted of CD4+ T cells from PBMCs cultured without peptide, obtained after COVID-19 vaccination. CDR3 nucleotide sequence: TGTGCCAGCAGCTTAAATCTACTAGCGGGAGGGCCAGATACGCAGTATTTT. This gives the protein CASSLNLLAGGPDTQYF.